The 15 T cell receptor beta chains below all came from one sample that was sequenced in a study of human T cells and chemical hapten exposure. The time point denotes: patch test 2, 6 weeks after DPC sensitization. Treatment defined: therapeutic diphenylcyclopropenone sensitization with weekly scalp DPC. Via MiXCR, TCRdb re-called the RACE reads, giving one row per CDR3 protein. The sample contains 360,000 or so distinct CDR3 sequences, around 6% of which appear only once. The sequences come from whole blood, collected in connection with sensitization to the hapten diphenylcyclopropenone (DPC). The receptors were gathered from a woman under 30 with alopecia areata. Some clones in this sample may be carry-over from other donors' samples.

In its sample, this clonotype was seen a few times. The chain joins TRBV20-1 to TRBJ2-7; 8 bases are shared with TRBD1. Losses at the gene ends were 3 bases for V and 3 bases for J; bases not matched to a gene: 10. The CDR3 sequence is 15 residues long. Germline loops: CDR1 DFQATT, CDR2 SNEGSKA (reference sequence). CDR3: CSARNEQGVLYEQYF. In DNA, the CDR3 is TGCAGTGCTAGGAATGAACAGGGGGTACTCTACGAGCAGTACTTC.

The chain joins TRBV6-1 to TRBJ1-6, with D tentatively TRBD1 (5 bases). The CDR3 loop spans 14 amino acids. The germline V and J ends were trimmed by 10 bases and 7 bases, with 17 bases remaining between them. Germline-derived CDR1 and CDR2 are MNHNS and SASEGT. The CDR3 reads CATRVGVANSPLHF. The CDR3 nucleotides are TGTGCCACCAGGGTTGGTGTTGCCAATTCACCCCTCCACTTT.

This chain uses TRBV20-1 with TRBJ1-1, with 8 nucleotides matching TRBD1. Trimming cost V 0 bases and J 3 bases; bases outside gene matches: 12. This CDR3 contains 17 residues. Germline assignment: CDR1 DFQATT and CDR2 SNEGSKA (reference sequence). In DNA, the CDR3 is TGCAGTGCTAGAGATCAGGGGGCGAGCCAGGGGGACACTGAAGCTTTCTTT. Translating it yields CSARDQGASQGDTEAFF.

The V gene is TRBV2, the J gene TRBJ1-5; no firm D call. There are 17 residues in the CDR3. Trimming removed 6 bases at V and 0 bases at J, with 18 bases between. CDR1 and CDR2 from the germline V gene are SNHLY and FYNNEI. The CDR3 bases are TGTGCCAGCAGCCCCGCGGGCAGTTCGAATAGCAATCAGCCCCAGCATTTT. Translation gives CASSPAGSSNSNQPQHF.

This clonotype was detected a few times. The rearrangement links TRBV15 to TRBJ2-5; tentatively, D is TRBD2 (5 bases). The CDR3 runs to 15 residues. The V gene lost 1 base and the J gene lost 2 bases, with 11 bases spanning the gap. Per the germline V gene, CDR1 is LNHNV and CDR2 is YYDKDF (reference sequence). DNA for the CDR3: TGTGCCACCAGCAGAGCGATGGACTGGCAAGAGACCCAGTACTTC. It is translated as CATSRAMDWQETQYF.

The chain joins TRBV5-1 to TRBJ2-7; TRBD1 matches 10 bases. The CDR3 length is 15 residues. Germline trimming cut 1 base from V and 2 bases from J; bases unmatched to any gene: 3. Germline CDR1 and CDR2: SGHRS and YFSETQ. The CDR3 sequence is CASSLLDRGAYEQYF. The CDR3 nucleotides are TGCGCCAGCAGCTTGTTGGACAGGGGGGCCTACGAGCAGTACTTC. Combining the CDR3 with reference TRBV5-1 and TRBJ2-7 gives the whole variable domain KAGVTQTPRYLIKTRGQQVTLSCSPISGHRSVSWYQQTPGQGLQFLFEYFSETQRNKGNFPGRFSGRQFSNSRSEMNVSTLELGDSALYLCASSLLDRGAYEQYFGPGTRLTVT.

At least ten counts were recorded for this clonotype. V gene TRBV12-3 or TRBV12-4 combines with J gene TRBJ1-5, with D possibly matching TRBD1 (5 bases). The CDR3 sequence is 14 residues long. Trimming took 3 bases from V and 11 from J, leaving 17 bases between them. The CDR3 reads CASSLGRADLAQHF. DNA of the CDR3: TGTGCCAGCAGTTTGGGGCGGGCCGACTTGGCCCAGCATTTT.

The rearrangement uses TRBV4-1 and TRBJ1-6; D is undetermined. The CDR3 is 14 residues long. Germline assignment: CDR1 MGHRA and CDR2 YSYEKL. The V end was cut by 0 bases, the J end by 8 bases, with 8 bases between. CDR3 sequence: CASSQDLADSPLHF. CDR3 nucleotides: TGCGCCAGCAGCCAAGATCTAGCTGATTCACCCCTCCACTTT.

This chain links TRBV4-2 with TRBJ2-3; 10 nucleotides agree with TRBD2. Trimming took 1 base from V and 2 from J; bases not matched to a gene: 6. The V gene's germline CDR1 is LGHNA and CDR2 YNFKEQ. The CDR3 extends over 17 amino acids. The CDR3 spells CASSQGTAGGDTDTQYF. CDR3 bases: TGTGCCAGCAGCCAAGGGACAGCGGGGGGGGACACAGATACGCAGTATTTT.

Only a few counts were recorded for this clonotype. CDR3 amino acids: CASSLPGQGLSGELFF. In nucleotides, the CDR3 is TGTGCCAGCAGCTTACCGGGACAGGGTCTTTCAGGGGAGCTGTTTTTT. The V and J genes are TRBV7-2 and TRBJ2-2, with 9 bases identical to TRBD1. Trimming cost V 2 bases and J 8 bases; bases outside gene matches: 9. This CDR3 has 16 amino acids. Per the germline V gene, CDR1 is SGHTA and CDR2 is FQGNSA.

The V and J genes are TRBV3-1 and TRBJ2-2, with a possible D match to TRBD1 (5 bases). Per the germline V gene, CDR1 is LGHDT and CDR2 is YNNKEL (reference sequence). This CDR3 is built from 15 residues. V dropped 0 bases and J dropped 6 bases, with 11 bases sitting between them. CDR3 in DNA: TGTGCCAGCAGCCAAGACTCGGACAAGCCCGGGGAGCTGTTTTTT. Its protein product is CASSQDSDKPGELFF.

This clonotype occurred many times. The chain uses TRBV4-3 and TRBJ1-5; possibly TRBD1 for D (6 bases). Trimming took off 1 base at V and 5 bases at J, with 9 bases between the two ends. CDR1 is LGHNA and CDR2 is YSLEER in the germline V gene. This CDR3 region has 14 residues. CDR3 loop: CASSQARGYQPQHF. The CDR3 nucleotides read TGCGCCAGCAGCCAAGCCAGGGGCTATCAGCCCCAGCATTTT.

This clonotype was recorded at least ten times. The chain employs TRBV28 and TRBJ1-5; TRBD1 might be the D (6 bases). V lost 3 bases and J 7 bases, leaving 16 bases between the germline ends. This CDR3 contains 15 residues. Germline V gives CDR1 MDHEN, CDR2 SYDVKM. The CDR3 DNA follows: TGTGCCAGCAGTTTCTCCGGGGGCGAGTGGCAGCCCCAGCATTTT. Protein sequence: CASSFSGGEWQPQHF.

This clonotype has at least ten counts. CDR3 sequence reads: CASSLDRSSYEQYF. The CDR3 DNA reads TGTGCCAGCAGTTTAGACAGGAGCTCCTACGAGCAGTACTTC. The V gene is TRBV12-3 or TRBV12-4, the J gene TRBJ2-7; D perhaps matches TRBD1 (5 bases). The CDR3 is 14 amino acids. V lost 1 base, J lost 0 bases, and 7 bases lay in between.

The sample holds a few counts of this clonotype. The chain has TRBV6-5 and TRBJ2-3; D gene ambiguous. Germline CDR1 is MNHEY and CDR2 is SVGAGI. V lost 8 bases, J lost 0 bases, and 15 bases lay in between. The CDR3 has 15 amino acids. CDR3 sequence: CASRALVLSTDTQYF. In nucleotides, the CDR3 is TGTGCCAGCCGGGCCCTAGTTCTTAGCACAGATACGCAGTATTTT.